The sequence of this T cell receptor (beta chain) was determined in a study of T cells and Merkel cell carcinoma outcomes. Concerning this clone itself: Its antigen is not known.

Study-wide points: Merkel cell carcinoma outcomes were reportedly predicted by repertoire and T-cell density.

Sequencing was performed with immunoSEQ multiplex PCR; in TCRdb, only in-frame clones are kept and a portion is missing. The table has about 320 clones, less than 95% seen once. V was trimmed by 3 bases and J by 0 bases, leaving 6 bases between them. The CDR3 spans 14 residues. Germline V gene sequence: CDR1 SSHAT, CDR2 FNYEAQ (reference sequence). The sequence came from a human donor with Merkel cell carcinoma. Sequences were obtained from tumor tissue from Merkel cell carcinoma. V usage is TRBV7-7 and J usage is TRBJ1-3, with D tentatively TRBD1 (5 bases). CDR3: CASSLTDSGNTIYF. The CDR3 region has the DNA TGTGCCAGCAGCTTGACAGACTCTGGAAACACCATATATTTT.